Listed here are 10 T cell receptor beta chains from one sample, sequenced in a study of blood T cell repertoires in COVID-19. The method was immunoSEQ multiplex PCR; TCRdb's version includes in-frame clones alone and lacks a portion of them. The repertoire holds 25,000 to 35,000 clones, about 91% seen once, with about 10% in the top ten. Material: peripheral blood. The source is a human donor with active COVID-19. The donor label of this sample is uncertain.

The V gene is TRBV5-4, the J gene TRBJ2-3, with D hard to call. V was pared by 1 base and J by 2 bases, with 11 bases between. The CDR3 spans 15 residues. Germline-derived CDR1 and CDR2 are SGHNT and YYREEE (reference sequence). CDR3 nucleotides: TGTGCCAGCAGCTTGTCCCCAGGCGCCACAGATACGCAGTATTTT. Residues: CASSLSPGATDTQYF.

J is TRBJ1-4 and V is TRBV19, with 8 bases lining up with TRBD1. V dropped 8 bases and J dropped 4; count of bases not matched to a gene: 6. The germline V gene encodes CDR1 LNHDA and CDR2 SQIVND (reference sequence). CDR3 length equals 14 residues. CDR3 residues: CASHDRGGNEKLFF. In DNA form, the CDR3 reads TGTGCCAGTCACGACAGGGGCGGTAATGAAAAACTGTTTTTT.

CDR3 protein: CASSYSPGHLYEQYF. In DNA, the CDR3 is TGTGCCAGCAGCTACTCTCCGGGACACCTCTACGAGCAGTACTTC. The V and J genes are TRBV11-2 and TRBJ2-7; D might be TRBD1 (6 bases). The length of the CDR3 is 15 residues. Looked up from germline, CDR1 is SGHAT and CDR2 is FQNNGV. Trimming shortened V by 4 bases and J by 3 bases, and 16 bases separated the two germline ends.

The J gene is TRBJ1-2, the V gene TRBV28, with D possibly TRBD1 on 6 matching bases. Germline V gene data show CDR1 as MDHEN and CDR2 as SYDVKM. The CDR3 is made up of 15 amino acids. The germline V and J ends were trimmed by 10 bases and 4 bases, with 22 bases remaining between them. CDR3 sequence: CAIFFGGGEGYGYTF. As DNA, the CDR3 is TGTGCCATCTTTTTTGGGGGGGGCGAGGGCTATGGCTACACCTTC.

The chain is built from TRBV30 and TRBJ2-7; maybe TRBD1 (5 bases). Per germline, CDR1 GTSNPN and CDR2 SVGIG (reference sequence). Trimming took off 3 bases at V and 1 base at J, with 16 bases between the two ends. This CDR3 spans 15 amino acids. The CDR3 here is CAWSPIGHKSYEQYF. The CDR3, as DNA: TGTGCCTGGAGCCCAATCGGACACAAATCCTACGAGCAGTACTTC. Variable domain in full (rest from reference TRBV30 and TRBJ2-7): SQTIHQWPATLVQPVGSPLSLECTVEGTSNPNLYWYRQAAGRGLQLLFYSVGIGQISSEVPQNLSASRPQDRQFILSSKKLLLSDSGFYLCAWSPIGHKSYEQYFGPGTRLTVT.

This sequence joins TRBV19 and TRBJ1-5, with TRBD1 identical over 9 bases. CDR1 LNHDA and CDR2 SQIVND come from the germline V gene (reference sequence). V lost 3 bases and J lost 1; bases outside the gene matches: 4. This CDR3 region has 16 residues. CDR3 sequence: CASSITGGGSNQPQHF. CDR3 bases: TGTGCCAGTAGTATCACAGGGGGCGGGAGCAATCAGCCCCAGCATTTT. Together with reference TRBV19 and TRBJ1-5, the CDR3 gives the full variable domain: DGGITQSPKYLFRKEGQNVTLSCEQNLNHDAMYWYRQDPGQGLRLIYYSQIVNDFQKGDIAEGYSVSREKKESFPLTVTSAQKNPTAFYLCASSITGGGSNQPQHFGDGTRLSIL.

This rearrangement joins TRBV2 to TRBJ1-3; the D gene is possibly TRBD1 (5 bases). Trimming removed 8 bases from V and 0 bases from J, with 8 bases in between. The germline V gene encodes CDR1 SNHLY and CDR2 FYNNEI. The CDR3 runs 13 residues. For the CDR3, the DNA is TGTGCCAGCTGCCAGGGCTCTGGAAACACCATATATTTT. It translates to CASCQGSGNTIYF.

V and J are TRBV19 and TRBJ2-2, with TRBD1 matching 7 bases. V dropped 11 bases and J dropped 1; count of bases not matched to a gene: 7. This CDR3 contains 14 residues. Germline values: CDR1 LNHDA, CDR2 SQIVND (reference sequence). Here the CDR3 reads CAHSRQGNTGELFF. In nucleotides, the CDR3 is TGTGCCCATAGTCGACAGGGGAACACCGGGGAGCTGTTTTTT.

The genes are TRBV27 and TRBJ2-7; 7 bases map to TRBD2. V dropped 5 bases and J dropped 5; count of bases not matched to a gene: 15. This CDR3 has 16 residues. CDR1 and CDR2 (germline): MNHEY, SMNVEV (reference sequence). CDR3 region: CASSPISQGGLHEQYF. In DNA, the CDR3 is TGTGCCAGCAGTCCTATATCCCAGGGAGGGCTCCACGAGCAGTACTTC.

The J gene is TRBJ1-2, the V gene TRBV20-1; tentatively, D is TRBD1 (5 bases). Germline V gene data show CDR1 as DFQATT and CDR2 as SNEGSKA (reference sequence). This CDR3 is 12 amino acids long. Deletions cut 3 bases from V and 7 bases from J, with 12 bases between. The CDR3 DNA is TGCAGTGCTAGTGAGACAGTCGGTGGCTACACCTTC. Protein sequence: CSASETVGGYTF.